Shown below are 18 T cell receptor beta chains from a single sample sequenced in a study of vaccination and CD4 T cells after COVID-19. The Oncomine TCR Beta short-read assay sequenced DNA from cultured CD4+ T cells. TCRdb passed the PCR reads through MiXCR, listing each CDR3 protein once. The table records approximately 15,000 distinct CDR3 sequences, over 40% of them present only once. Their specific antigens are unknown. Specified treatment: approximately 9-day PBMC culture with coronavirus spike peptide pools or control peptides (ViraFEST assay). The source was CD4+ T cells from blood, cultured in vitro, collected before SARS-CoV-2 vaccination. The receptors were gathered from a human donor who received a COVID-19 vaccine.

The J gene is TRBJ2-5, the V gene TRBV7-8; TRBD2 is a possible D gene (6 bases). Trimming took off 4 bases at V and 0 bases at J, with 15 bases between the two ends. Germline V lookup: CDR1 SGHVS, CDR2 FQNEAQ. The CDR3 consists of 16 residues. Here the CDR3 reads CASSWRGTRDQETQYF. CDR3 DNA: TGTGCCAGCAGCTGGCGCGGGACCCGAGACCAAGAGACCCAGTACTTC.

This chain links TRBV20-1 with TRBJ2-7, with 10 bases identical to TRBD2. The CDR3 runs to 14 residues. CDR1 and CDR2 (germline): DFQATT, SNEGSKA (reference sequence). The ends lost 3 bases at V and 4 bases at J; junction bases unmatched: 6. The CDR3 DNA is TGCAGTGCTAGGCTAGCGGGGGTACTTTACGAGCAGTACTTC. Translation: CSARLAGVLYEQYF.

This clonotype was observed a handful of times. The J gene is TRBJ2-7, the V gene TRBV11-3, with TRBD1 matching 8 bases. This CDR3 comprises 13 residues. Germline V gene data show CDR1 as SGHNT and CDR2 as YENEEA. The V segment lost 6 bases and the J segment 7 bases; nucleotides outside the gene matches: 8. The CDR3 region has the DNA TGTGCCAGCAGGGGGACAGGATCGGAGGAGCAGTACTTC. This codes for CASRGTGSEEQYF. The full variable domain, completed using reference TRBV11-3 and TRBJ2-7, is EAGVVQSPRYKIIEKKQPVAFWCNPISGHNTLYWYLQNLGQGPELLIRYENEEAVDDSQLPKDRFSAERLKGVDSTLKIQPAELGDSAVYLCASRGTGSEEQYFGPGTRLTVT.

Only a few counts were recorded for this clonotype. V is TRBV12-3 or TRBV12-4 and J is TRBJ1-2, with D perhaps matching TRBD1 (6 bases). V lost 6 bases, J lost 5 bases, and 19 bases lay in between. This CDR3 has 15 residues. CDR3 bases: TGTGCCAGCAGGTCATCGGACAGCCCTCGGTATGGCTACACCTTC. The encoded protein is CASRSSDSPRYGYTF.

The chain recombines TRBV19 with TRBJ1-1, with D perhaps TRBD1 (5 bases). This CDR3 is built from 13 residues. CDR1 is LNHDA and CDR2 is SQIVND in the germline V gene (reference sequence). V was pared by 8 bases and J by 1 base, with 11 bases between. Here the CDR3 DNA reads TGTGCCAGTGGGACGGACCAGAACACTGAAGCTTTCTTT. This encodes CASGTDQNTEAFF.

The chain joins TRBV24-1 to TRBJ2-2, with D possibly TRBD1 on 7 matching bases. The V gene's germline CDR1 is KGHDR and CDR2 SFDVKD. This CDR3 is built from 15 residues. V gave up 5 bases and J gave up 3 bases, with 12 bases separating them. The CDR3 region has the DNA TGTGCCACCAGTGTGAGCAGGGGGGACACCGGGGAGCTGTTTTTT. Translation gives CATSVSRGDTGELFF.

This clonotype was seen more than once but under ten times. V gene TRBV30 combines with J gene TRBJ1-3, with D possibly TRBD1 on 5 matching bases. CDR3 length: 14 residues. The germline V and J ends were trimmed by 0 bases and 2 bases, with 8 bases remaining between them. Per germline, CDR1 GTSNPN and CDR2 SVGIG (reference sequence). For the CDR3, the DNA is TGTGCCTGGAGTGTGGGGGGGGCTGGAAACACCATATATTTT. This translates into CAWSVGGAGNTIYF.

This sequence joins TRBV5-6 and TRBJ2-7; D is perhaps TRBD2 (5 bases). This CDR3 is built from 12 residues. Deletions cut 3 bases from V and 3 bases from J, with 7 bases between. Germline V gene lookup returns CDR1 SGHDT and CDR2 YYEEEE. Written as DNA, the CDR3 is TGTGCCAGCAGCTCGGACTTCTACGAGCAGTACTTC. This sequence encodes CASSSDFYEQYF.

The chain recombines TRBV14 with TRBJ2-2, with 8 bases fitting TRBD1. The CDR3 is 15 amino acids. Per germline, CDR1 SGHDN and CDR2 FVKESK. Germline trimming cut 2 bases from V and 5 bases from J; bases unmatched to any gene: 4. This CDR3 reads CASSQQGARTGELFF. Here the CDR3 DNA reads TGTGCCAGCAGCCAACAGGGGGCGAGGACCGGGGAGCTGTTTTTT.

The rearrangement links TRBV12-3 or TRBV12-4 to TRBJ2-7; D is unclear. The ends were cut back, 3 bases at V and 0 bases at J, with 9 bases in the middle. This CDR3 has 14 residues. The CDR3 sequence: CASSFWASSYEQYF. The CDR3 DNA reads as TGTGCCAGCAGTTTCTGGGCGAGCTCCTACGAGCAGTACTTC.

CDR3 region: CATSEGARDTQYF. The CDR3 nucleotides read TGTGCCACCAGTGAGGGGGCTCGGGATACGCAGTATTTT. The chain combines TRBV24-1 with TRBJ2-3; the D gene is possibly TRBD1 (6 bases). The germline V gene has CDR1 KGHDR and CDR2 SFDVKD. This CDR3 is built from 13 residues. V lost 4 bases, J lost 6 bases, and 10 bases lay in between.

The CDR3 DNA sequence: TGTGCCAGCAGCCAAGTTGGCCTAGCGGGGGGGCCATTCAGCGTGAATGAGCAGTTCTTC. This sequence encodes CASSQVGLAGGPFSVNEQFF. The V gene is TRBV4-2, the J gene TRBJ2-1, with TRBD2 matching over 12 bases. V trimming: 1 base; J trimming: 7 bases; junction bases outside the gene matches: 17. Germline assignment: CDR1 LGHNA and CDR2 YNFKEQ. The CDR3 runs to 20 residues.

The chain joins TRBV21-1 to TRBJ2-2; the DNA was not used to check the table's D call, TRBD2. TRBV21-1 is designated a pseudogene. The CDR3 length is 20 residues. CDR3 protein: CASSKAGTSGGAPNTGELFF. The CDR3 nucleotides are TGTGCCAGCAGCAAAGCCGGGACTAGCGGGGGGGCTCCGAACACCGGGGAGCTGTTTTTT.

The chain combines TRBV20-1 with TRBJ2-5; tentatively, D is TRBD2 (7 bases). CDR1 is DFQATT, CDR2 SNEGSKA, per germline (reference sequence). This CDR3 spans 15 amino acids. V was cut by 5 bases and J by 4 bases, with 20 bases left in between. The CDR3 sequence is CSAETGAGARETQYF. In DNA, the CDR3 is TGCAGTGCTGAAACGGGGGCGGGGGCCCGAGAGACCCAGTACTTC.

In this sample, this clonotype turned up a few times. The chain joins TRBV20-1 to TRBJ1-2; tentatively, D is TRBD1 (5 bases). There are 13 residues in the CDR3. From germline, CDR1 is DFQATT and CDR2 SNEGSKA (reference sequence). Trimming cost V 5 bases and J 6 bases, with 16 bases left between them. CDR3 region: CSALPRAGNGYTF. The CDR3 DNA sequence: TGCAGTGCTCTACCCCGGGCAGGGAATGGCTACACCTTC.

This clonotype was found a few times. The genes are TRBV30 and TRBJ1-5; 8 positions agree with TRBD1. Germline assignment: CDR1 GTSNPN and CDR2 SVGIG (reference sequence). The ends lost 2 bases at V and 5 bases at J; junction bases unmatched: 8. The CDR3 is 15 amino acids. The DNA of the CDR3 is TGTGCCTGGAGTTACGACAGGGGCGAGGATCAGCCCCAGCATTTT. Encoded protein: CAWSYDRGEDQPQHF.

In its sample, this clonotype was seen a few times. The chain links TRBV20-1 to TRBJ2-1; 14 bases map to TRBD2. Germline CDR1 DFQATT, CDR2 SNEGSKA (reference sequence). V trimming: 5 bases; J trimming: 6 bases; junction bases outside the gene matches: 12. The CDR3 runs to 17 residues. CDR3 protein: CSALTSGGASFGNEQFF. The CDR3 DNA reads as TGCAGTGCTCTGACTAGCGGGGGGGCTTCTTTCGGCAATGAGCAGTTCTTC.

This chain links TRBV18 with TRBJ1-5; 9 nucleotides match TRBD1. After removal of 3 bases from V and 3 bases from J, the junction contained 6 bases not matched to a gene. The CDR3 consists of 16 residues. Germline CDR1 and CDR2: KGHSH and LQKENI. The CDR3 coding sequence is TGTGCCAGCTCACCGGGGGGACAGGGACTCAATCAGCCCCAGCATTTT. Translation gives CASSPGGQGLNQPQHF.